The 8 T cell receptor beta chains reported below all come from one sample, sequenced in a study of shared clonotypes between healthy human individuals. Assay used: immunoSEQ multiplex PCR; TCRdb lists only in-frame clones, some missing. Of fewer than 1.6 million clones in the sample, about 98.5% are singletons; the top ten hold 0.36%. Sequencing was carried out using naive CD4+ T cells sorted from blood. The subset: CD45RA+ positively selected. The receptors were gathered from a man aged 30-40 years in good health.

This chain joins TRBV9 and TRBJ2-1, with 10 bases that match TRBD2. The germline CDR1 and CDR2 sequences are SGDLS and YYNGEE. The length of the CDR3 is 18 residues. With V trimmed by 4 bases and J by 7 bases, 17 bases remained unmatched. The CDR3 spells CASSPRVGGLAGVNEQFF. The CDR3 DNA reads as TGTGCCAGCAGCCCGAGAGTTGGGGGGCTAGCGGGAGTGAATGAGCAGTTCTTC.

The chain uses TRBV18 and TRBJ2-1; D call uncertain. Germline V gene sequence: CDR1 KGHSH, CDR2 LQKENI. V was shortened by 3 bases and J by 5 bases, with 8 bases between the two germline ends. This CDR3 has 13 residues. Here the CDR3 DNA reads TGTGCCAGCTCACCCGCTGGGAACAATGAGCAGTTCTTC. Its translation: CASSPAGNNEQFF.

J is TRBJ2-1 and V is TRBV4-3; possibly TRBD2 for D (5 bases). With 1 base removed from V and 4 bases from J, the gap between germline ends came to 17 bases. Germline CDR1 reads LGHNA; CDR2 reads YSLEER. The CDR3 contains 17 residues. CDR3 DNA: TGCGCCAGCAGCCAAGCGGCGACCGAGCGGCTATACAATGAGCAGTTCTTC. Amino acids: CASSQAATERLYNEQFF.

Notes on this clone: This CDR3 is also generated by other DNA sequences in the sample. The CDR3 coding sequence is TGCAGCGTTGACGGGACGGCTTCCTACGAGCAGTACTTC. It encodes CSVDGTASYEQYF. The chain links TRBV29-1 to TRBJ2-7; D assignment may be TRBD1 or TRBD2 (5 bases each). The CDR3 loop spans 13 amino acids. The germline V gene has CDR1 SQVTM and CDR2 ANQGSEA. The V gene lost 3 bases and the J gene lost 1 base, with 10 bases spanning the gap.

About this clone: Within the sample, other DNA sequences also encode this same CDR3. The chain carries TRBV27 and TRBJ2-7, with TRBD2 identical over 10 bases. The CDR3 spans 14 residues. Germline CDR1 and CDR2: MNHEY and SMNVEV (reference sequence). V shed 3 bases and J 3 bases; nucleotides not matched to a gene: 2. CDR3 coding DNA: TGTGCCAGCAGTTTCTTAGCGGGAGGCTACGAGCAGTACTTC. It encodes CASSFLAGGYEQYF.

The chain combines TRBV11-2 with TRBJ1-2; D gene unclear. The CDR3 sequence is 12 residues long. Looked up from germline, CDR1 is SGHAT and CDR2 is FQNNGV. The V end was cut by 4 bases, the J end by 8 bases, with 11 bases between. CDR3 loop: CASSSEANGYTF. DNA of the CDR3: TGTGCCAGCAGCTCTGAGGCCAACGGCTACACCTTC.

The chain is built from TRBV10-1 and TRBJ1-1, with unresolved D. V lost 4 bases and J lost 3, with 3 bases in between. Germline loops: CDR1 WNHNN, CDR2 SYGVQD (reference sequence). This CDR3 comprises 11 residues. In DNA, the CDR3 is TGCGCCAGCAGTGGAGACACTGAAGCTTTCTTT. Its protein product is CASSGDTEAFF.

This sequence joins TRBV9 and TRBJ1-2; no firm D call. Per germline, CDR1 SGDLS and CDR2 YYNGEE. The CDR3 is 12 amino acids. With 1 base removed from V and 4 bases from J, the gap between germline ends came to 5 bases. CDR3 protein: CASSVPSYGYTF. The CDR3 DNA follows: TGTGCCAGCAGCGTACCCAGCTATGGCTACACCTTC.